The 32 T cell receptor beta chains below were found in one sample sequenced in a study of blood T cell repertoires in COVID-19 (dated by TCRdb to the early 2020s). Preparation of the library involved the immunoSEQ multiplex PCR assay. The immuneACCESS repertoire file appears here via TCRdb, limited to in-frame rearrangements. These files lack a portion of the clones; in checked studies, under half of the deficit traces to unresolved V genes, and the cause of the others is not known. In all, the sample holds roughly 150,000 clones, and 82% of those were seen once. The ten largest clonotypes hold roughly a tenth of the sample. Source material: peripheral blood. The receptors shown here come from a woman aged 80 or older with active or convalescent COVID-19.

The J gene is TRBJ2-7, the V gene TRBV5-1; 12 nucleotides agree with TRBD2. V lost 4 bases and J lost 3; bases outside the gene matches: 5. CDR3 length: 15 residues. Germline V lookup: CDR1 SGHRS, CDR2 YFSETQ. CDR3 amino acids: CASSRTSGTNYEQYF. The CDR3, as DNA: TGCGCCAGCAGCCGGACTAGCGGGACTAACTACGAGCAGTACTTC. The whole variable domain, remainder taken from reference TRBV5-1 and TRBJ2-7, is KAGVTQTPRYLIKTRGQQVTLSCSPISGHRSVSWYQQTPGQGLQFLFEYFSETQRNKGNFPGRFSGRQFSNSRSEMNVSTLELGDSALYLCASSRTSGTNYEQYFGPGTRLTVT.

This sequence joins TRBV6-6 and TRBJ2-4; 9 bases fit TRBD1. This CDR3 is 13 amino acids long. Trimming cost V 6 bases and J 6 bases; bases outside gene matches: 3. Germline CDR1 and CDR2: MNHNY and SVGAGI (reference sequence). CDR3 in DNA: TGTGCCAGCAGGGACAGGGGATTAAACATTCAGTACTTC. Its translation: CASRDRGLNIQYF.

V usage is TRBV19 and J usage is TRBJ2-3, with D perhaps TRBD2 (5 bases). Trimming took off 8 bases at V and 3 bases at J, with 24 bases between the two ends. CDR1 and CDR2 (germline): LNHDA, SQIVND (reference sequence). The CDR3 covers 17 residues. Here the CDR3 reads CASQFRPLPPGTDTQYF. Here the CDR3 DNA reads TGTGCCAGTCAATTTCGACCGCTTCCCCCGGGAACAGATACGCAGTATTTT. The full variable domain, completed using reference TRBV19 and TRBJ2-3, is DGGITQSPKYLFRKEGQNVTLSCEQNLNHDAMYWYRQDPGQGLRLIYYSQIVNDFQKGDIAEGYSVSREKKESFPLTVTSAQKNPTAFYLCASQFRPLPPGTDTQYFGPGTRLTVL.

The chain employs TRBV7-9 and TRBJ2-1; a weak D match, TRBD1 (5 bases). The CDR3 length is 11 residues. Germline V gene data show CDR1 as SEHNR and CDR2 as FQNEAQ (reference sequence). V shed 3 bases and J shed 14 bases, with 11 bases lying between them. The CDR3 DNA reads as TGTGCCAGCAGCTTTCAGGGATTAAAGTTCTTC. Its protein product is CASSFQGLKFF.

J is TRBJ2-7 and V is TRBV6-1; TRBD1 aligns across 10 bases. This CDR3 contains 15 residues. Per the germline V gene, CDR1 is MNHNS and CDR2 is SASEGT. V shed 0 bases and J 2 bases; nucleotides not matched to a gene: 1. This chain's CDR3 is CASSEAGQGTYEQYF. The CDR3 DNA reads TGTGCCAGCAGTGAAGCGGGACAGGGGACCTACGAGCAGTACTTC.

The V call is TRBV18, the J call TRBJ1-2; D may be TRBD1 (6 bases). V lost 6 bases, J lost 8 bases, and 16 bases lay in between. This CDR3 spans 13 amino acids. CDR1 and CDR2 (germline): KGHSH, LQKENI. The CDR3 protein is CASSPAGDSGYTF. Here the CDR3 DNA reads TGTGCCAGCTCCCCCGCAGGGGATAGCGGCTACACCTTC.

The chain recombines TRBV7-3 with TRBJ1-1; D uncertain. V lost 3 bases to trimming and J lost 0 bases, with 8 bases between them. This CDR3 comprises 14 residues. Per the germline V gene, CDR1 is SGHTA and CDR2 is FQGTGA. CDR3 loop: CASSLTRLNTEAFF. The CDR3 DNA follows: TGTGCCAGCAGCTTGACGCGGCTGAACACTGAAGCTTTCTTT.

The chain joins TRBV5-1 to TRBJ1-2; 9 bases fit TRBD1. Trimming at V came to 1 base and at J to 4 bases, leaving 2 bases not matched to a gene. The germline V gene has CDR1 SGHRS and CDR2 YFSETQ. This CDR3 is 14 amino acids long. In DNA, the CDR3 is TGCGCCAGCAGCTTGACAGGGGGCACCTATGGCTACACCTTC. It is translated as CASSLTGGTYGYTF.

V is TRBV29-1 and J is TRBJ2-2; D remains unclear. The CDR3 extends over 14 amino acids. The V and J ends lost 6 bases and 0 bases respectively, with 11 bases between them. Per the germline V gene, CDR1 is SQVTM and CDR2 is ANQGSEA. The CDR3 bases are TGCAGCGTCCACCCAGGCACGAACACCGGGGAGCTGTTTTTT. As protein: CSVHPGTNTGELFF.

The chain recombines TRBV5-1 with TRBJ2-1; possibly TRBD1 for D (7 bases). This CDR3 is 13 amino acids long. Germline loops: CDR1 SGHRS, CDR2 YFSETQ. The V gene lost 0 bases and the J gene lost 8 bases, with 9 bases spanning the gap. CDR3 DNA sequence: TGCGCCAGCAGCTTGGGCAGGGGGGATGAGCAGTTCTTC. It translates to CASSLGRGDEQFF.

The V gene is TRBV5-8, the J gene TRBJ1-1; maybe TRBD1 (6 bases). The V gene lost 5 bases and the J gene lost 4 bases, with 15 bases spanning the gap. Germline V lookup: CDR1 SGHTS, CDR2 YDEGEE. The CDR3 is made up of 14 amino acids. CDR3 sequence (DNA): TGTGCCAGCAGATACAGGGTAGGGAGCACTGAAGCTTTCTTT. Its protein is CASRYRVGSTEAFF.

This chain connects TRBV18 to TRBJ1-4; the D gene is possibly TRBD1 (5 bases). Trimming shortened V by 6 bases and J by 8 bases, and 16 bases separated the two germline ends. The CDR3 covers 14 residues. The germline CDR1 and CDR2 sequences are KGHSH and LQKENI. As DNA, the CDR3 is TGTGCCAGCTCTCCCAGGGAGGTGGCAGAAAAACTGTTTTTT. The encoded protein is CASSPREVAEKLFF.

V is TRBV19 and J is TRBJ2-7, with 11 bases lining up with TRBD1. The CDR3 runs to 15 residues. Germline values: CDR1 LNHDA, CDR2 SQIVND (reference sequence). V dropped 4 bases and J dropped 4; count of bases not matched to a gene: 6. CDR3 sequence: CASSTRTGGGYEQYF. CDR3 bases: TGTGCCAGTAGTACAAGGACAGGGGGCGGTTACGAGCAGTACTTC.

The chain carries TRBV15 and TRBJ1-2; 7 nucleotides match TRBD1. The CDR3 has 13 residues. V shed 8 bases and J 6 bases; nucleotides not matched to a gene: 9. CDR1 and CDR2 from the germline V gene are LNHNV and YYDKDF (reference sequence). CDR3 region: CATSTGTGDGYTF. In DNA form, the CDR3 reads TGTGCCACCTCCACGGGTACAGGGGATGGCTACACCTTC. The full variable domain, with the rest looked up from reference TRBV15 and TRBJ1-2, is DAMVIQNPRYQVTQFGKPVTLSCSQTLNHNVMYWYQQKSSQAPKLLFHYYDKDFNNEADTPDNFQSRRPNTSFCFLDIRSPGLGDTAMYLCATSTGTGDGYTFGSGTRLTVV.

For this clone: A read error is possible here, since a much larger clone lies one base away. The chain couples TRBV6-2 or TRBV6-3 to TRBJ1-1, with 7 bases matching TRBD1. Per germline, CDR1 MNHEY and CDR2 SVGEGT. Trimming cost V 6 bases and J 0 bases; bases outside gene matches: 4. The CDR3 is made up of 14 amino acids. CDR3 coding DNA: TGTGCCAGCAGCAGAGGGACAGTGAACACTGAAGCTTTCTTT. Residues: CASSRGTVNTEAFF.

This clone has only one observation. The V and J genes are TRBV5-1 and TRBJ1-2, with TRBD1 matching 8 bases. The V segment lost 0 bases and the J segment 7 bases; nucleotides outside the gene matches: 5. Germline assignment: CDR1 SGHRS and CDR2 YFSETQ. The CDR3 sequence is 14 residues long. CDR3 sequence (DNA): TGCGCCAGCAGCTTGGGGGCAGGGGGCTTTGGCTACACCTTC. The encoded protein is CASSLGAGGFGYTF.

The V and J genes are TRBV5-1 and TRBJ1-1; D unclear. The germline CDR1 and CDR2 sequences are SGHRS and YFSETQ. Trimming took off 4 bases at V and 5 bases at J, with 18 bases between the two ends. This CDR3 contains 15 residues. The CDR3 protein is CASSLWGGRETEAFF. CDR3 sequence (DNA): TGCGCCAGCAGCCTCTGGGGAGGGCGGGAAACTGAAGCTTTCTTT.

The chain uses TRBV11-2 and TRBJ1-2, with 8 bases fitting TRBD1. The CDR3 loop spans 14 amino acids. With V trimmed by 5 bases and J by 4 bases, 6 bases remained unmatched. CDR1 SGHAT and CDR2 FQNNGV come from the germline V gene. The CDR3 is CASSTSGGAYGYTF. The CDR3 DNA reads as TGTGCCAGCAGCACATCAGGGGGCGCCTATGGCTACACCTTC. The variable domain in full, with the rest retrieved from reference TRBV11-2 and TRBJ1-2, is EAGVAQSPRYKIIEKRQSVAFWCNPISGHATLYWYQQILGQGPKLLIQFQNNGVVDDSQLPKDRFSAERLKGVDSTLKIQPAKLEDSAVYLCASSTSGGAYGYTFGSGTRLTVV.

This clone has only a few counts. V is TRBV6-5 and J is TRBJ2-1, with D perhaps matching TRBD1 (6 bases). Germline V gene sequence: CDR1 MNHEY, CDR2 SVGAGI. The germline V and J ends were trimmed by 0 bases and 4 bases, with 13 bases remaining between them. The CDR3 runs 16 residues. In DNA form, the CDR3 reads TGTGCCAGCAGTTACTCGAAAGGGGGAGTTTACAATGAGCAGTTCTTC. Encoded protein: CASSYSKGGVYNEQFF.

The J gene is TRBJ1-5, the V gene TRBV14; 7 bases agree with TRBD1. The CDR3 sequence is 19 residues long. The junction had 14 bases not matched to a gene; V was cut back by 1 base and J by 2 bases. Germline loops: CDR1 SGHDN, CDR2 FVKESK. CDR3 protein: CASSQGDRRRLHGNQPQHF. The CDR3 DNA sequence: TGTGCCAGCAGCCAAGGGGACAGAAGGCGGCTTCATGGCAATCAGCCCCAGCATTTT.

The chain carries TRBV19 and TRBJ2-3, with D possibly being TRBD1 (6 bases). In germline, CDR1 is LNHDA, CDR2 SQIVND (reference sequence). Trimming took off 3 bases at V and 1 base at J, with 14 bases between the two ends. The CDR3 length is 16 residues. CDR3 in DNA: TGTGCCAGTAGTATGGACGCAGGGGAGCGCACAGATACGCAGTATTTT. Protein sequence: CASSMDAGERTDTQYF.

In this sample, this clone turned up a few times. V and J are TRBV5-4 and TRBJ1-2; tentatively, D is TRBD1 (5 bases). Germline V gives CDR1 SGHNT, CDR2 YYREEE (reference sequence). The length of the CDR3 is 16 residues. V was cut by 1 base and J by 5 bases, with 18 bases left in between. The CDR3 reads CASSLFVKTGRYGYTF. DNA of the CDR3: TGTGCCAGCAGCTTGTTTGTAAAAACAGGAAGGTATGGCTACACCTTC. Full variable domain (rest looked up from reference TRBV5-4 and TRBJ1-2): ETGVTQSPTHLIKTRGQQVTLRCSSQSGHNTVSWYQQALGQGPQFIFQYYREEENGRGNFPPRFSGLQFPNYSSELNVNALELDDSALYLCASSLFVKTGRYGYTFGSGTRLTVV.

The rearrangement joins TRBV10-1 to TRBJ2-1, with TRBD2 identical over 11 bases. This CDR3 comprises 15 residues. From germline, CDR1 is WNHNN and CDR2 SYGVQD (reference sequence). J gave up 6 bases and V 5 bases, and 6 bases lay outside the gene matches. CDR3: CASSIAGGPGNEQFF. Written as DNA, the CDR3 is TGCGCCAGCAGTATAGCGGGAGGGCCCGGCAATGAGCAGTTCTTC.

CDR3 sequence: CASRQGGQPQHF. CDR3 nucleotides: TGTGCCAGCAGACAGGGGGGTCAGCCCCAGCATTTT. J is TRBJ1-5 and V is TRBV27; 8 bases align to TRBD1. Trimming at V came to 6 bases and at J to 6 bases, leaving 1 base not matched to a gene. The CDR3 length is 12 residues. CDR1 is MNHEY and CDR2 is SMNVEV in the germline V gene (reference sequence).

V usage is TRBV11-2 and J usage is TRBJ2-1; 9 positions match TRBD2. J gave up 3 bases and V 1 base, and 4 bases lay outside the gene matches. The CDR3 consists of 16 residues. Germline CDR1 reads SGHAT; CDR2 reads FQNNGV. DNA of the CDR3: TGTGCCAGCAGCTTAGGCGGAGCGGGAGGCTACAATGAGCAGTTCTTC. Its translation is CASSLGGAGGYNEQFF.

The chain employs TRBV5-6 and TRBJ2-7, with TRBD1 matching 8 bases. There are 15 residues in the CDR3. The V and J ends lost 1 base and 4 bases, in that order; junction bases with no gene match: 7. CDR1 SGHDT and CDR2 YYEEEE come from the germline V gene. The CDR3 loop reads CASSLYGQGRYEQYF. The CDR3 DNA sequence: TGTGCCAGCAGCTTGTACGGACAGGGAAGATACGAGCAGTACTTC.

The J gene is TRBJ1-3, the V gene TRBV10-3, with no clear D. Germline V CDR1 and CDR2: ENHRY, SYGVKD. Trimming stripped 4 bases from V and 0 bases from J, with 7 bases between. The CDR3 contains 14 residues. The CDR3 loop reads CAISAGLSGNTIYF. CDR3 coding DNA: TGTGCCATCAGTGCTGGCCTCTCTGGAAACACCATATATTTT.

The chain has TRBV7-2 and TRBJ2-2, with D possibly being TRBD1 (6 bases). The V end lost 3 bases, the J end lost 5 bases, and 10 bases lay between the germline ends. CDR1 and CDR2 from the germline V gene are SGHTA and FQGNSA. CDR3 length: 14 amino acids. CDR3 sequence: CASSLQGRTGELFF. CDR3 bases: TGTGCCAGCAGCTTGCAGGGGCGAACCGGGGAGCTGTTTTTT.

This clone was counted a single time. The V and J genes are TRBV5-1 and TRBJ2-5; D is uncertain. Germline assignment: CDR1 SGHRS and CDR2 YFSETQ. Trimming stripped 4 bases from V and 5 bases from J, with 18 bases between. CDR3 length equals 15 residues. The CDR3 protein is CASSVQMAQAETQYF. CDR3 bases: TGCGCCAGCAGCGTTCAAATGGCCCAGGCGGAGACCCAGTACTTC.

The chain joins TRBV9 to TRBJ2-5; D might be TRBD1 (6 bases). The CDR3 has 16 residues. Germline loops: CDR1 SGDLS, CDR2 YYNGEE. Trimming stripped 2 bases from V and 2 bases from J, with 16 bases between. DNA of the CDR3: TGTGCCAGCAGCGTTGGCCCCGGACAGTTTCAAGAGACCCAGTACTTC. This codes for CASSVGPGQFQETQYF. The entire variable domain, with the rest obtained from reference TRBV9 and TRBJ2-5, is as follows: DSGVTQTPKHLITATGQRVTLRCSPRSGDLSVYWYQQSLDQGLQFLIQYYNGEERAKGNILERFSAQQFPDLHSELNLSSLELGDSALYFCASSVGPGQFQETQYFGPGTRLLVL.

The chain employs TRBV3-1 (or the pseudogene TRBV3-2) and TRBJ1-6; D may be TRBD1 (6 bases). The germline V gene encodes CDR1 LGHDT and CDR2 YNNKEL (reference sequence). V lost 4 bases and J lost 7, with 11 bases in between. The CDR3 length is 14 residues. The CDR3 here is CASSLSRGNSPLHF. The CDR3 nucleotides read TGTGCCAGCAGCCTTAGTAGGGGGAATTCACCCCTCCACTTT.

The chain has TRBV29-1 and TRBJ2-7, with 8 bases aligning to TRBD2. V shed 6 bases, J shed 6 bases, and the junction held 13 bases outside the gene matches. The CDR3 length is 14 residues. Looked up from germline, CDR1 is SQVTM and CDR2 is ANQGSEA. CDR3 in DNA: TGCAGCGTACGGGGGGGGACCAGAAGCTCCGAGCAGTACTTC. Encoded protein: CSVRGGTRSSEQYF.